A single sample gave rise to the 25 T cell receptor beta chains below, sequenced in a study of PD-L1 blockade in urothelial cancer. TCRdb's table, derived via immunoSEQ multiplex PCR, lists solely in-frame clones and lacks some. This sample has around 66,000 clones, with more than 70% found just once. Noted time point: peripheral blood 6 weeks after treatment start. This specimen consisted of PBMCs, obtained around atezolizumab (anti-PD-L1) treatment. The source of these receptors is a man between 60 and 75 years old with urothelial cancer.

The CDR3 DNA follows: TGTGCCAGCAGCTTCGGGACATCGAACACTGAAGCTTTCTTT. As protein: CASSFGTSNTEAFF. The chain links TRBV9 to TRBJ1-1; a weak D match, TRBD1 (6 bases). Germline V gene lookup returns CDR1 SGDLS and CDR2 YYNGEE. Trimming removed 4 bases from V and 1 base from J, with 11 bases in between. The length of the CDR3 is 14 residues. Filled out from reference TRBV9 and TRBJ1-1, the complete variable domain reads DSGVTQTPKHLITATGQRVTLRCSPRSGDLSVYWYQQSLDQGLQFLIQYYNGEERAKGNILERFSAQQFPDLHSELNLSSLELGDSALYFCASSFGTSNTEAFFGQGTRLTVV.

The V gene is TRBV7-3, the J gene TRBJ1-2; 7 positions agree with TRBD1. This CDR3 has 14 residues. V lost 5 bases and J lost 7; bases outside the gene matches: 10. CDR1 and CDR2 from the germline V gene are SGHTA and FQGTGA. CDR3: CASSDQGGAGGYTF. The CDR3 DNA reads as TGTGCCAGCAGCGATCAAGGGGGCGCCGGTGGCTACACCTTC.

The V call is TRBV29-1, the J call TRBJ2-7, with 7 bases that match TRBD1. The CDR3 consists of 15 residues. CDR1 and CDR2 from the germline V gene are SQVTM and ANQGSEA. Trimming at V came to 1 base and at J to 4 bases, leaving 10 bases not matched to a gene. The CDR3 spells CSVEVGQGVGYEQYF. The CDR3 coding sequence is TGCAGCGTTGAAGTCGGCCAGGGGGTTGGATACGAGCAGTACTTC.

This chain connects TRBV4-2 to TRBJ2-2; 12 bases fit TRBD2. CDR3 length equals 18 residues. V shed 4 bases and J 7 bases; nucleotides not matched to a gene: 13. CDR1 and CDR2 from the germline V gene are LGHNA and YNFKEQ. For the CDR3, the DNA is TGTGCCAGCAGCCCGACGACTAGCGGGAGAAATCGAGGCGGGGAGCTGTTTTTT. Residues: CASSPTTSGRNRGGELFF.

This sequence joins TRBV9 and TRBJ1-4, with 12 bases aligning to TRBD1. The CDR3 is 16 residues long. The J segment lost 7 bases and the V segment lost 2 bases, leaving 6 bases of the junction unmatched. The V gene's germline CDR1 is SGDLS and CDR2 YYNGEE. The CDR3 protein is CASSVSGQGAFEKLFF. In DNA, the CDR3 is TGTGCCAGCAGCGTTTCGGGACAGGGGGCTTTTGAAAAACTGTTTTTT. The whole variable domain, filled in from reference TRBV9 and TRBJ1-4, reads DSGVTQTPKHLITATGQRVTLRCSPRSGDLSVYWYQQSLDQGLQFLIQYYNGEERAKGNILERFSAQQFPDLHSELNLSSLELGDSALYFCASSVSGQGAFEKLFFGSGTQLSVL.

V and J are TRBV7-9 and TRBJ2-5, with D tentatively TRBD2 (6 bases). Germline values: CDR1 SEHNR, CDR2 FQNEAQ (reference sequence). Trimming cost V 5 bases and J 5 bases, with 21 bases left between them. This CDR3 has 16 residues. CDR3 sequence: CASSPHSGGRGETQYF. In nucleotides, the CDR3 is TGTGCCAGCAGCCCCCATAGTGGAGGGAGAGGGGAGACCCAGTACTTC.

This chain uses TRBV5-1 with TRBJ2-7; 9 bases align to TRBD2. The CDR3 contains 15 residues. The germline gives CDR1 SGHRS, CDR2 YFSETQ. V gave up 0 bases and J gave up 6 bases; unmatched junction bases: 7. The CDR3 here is CASSLVSGSLFEQYF. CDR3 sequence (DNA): TGCGCCAGCAGCTTGGTTAGCGGGAGTCTGTTCGAGCAGTACTTC.

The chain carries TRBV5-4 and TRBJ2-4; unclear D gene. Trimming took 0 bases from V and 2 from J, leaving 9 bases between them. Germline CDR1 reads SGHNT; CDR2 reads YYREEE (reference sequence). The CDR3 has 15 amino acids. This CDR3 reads CASSLANIPKNIQYF. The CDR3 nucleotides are TGTGCCAGCAGCTTGGCAAACATACCCAAAAACATTCAGTACTTC.

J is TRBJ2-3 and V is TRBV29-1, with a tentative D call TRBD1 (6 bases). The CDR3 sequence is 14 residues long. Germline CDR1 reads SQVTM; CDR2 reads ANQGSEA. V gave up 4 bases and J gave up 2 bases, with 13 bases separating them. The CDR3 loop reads CSVAGTTDTDTQYF. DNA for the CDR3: TGCAGCGTTGCCGGGACAACTGACACAGATACGCAGTATTTT.

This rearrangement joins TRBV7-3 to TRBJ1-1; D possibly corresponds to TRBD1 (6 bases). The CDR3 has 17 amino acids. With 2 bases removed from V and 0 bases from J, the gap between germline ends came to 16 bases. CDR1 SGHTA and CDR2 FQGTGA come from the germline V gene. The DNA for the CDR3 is TGTGCCAGCAGCTTATTCGGGGGGCAAGGGATGAACACTGAAGCTTTCTTT. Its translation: CASSLFGGQGMNTEAFF.

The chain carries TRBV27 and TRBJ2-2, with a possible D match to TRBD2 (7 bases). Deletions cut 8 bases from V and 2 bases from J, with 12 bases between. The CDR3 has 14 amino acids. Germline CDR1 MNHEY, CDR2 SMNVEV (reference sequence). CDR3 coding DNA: TGTGCCAGCGGGGGCGGGGGCAACACCGGGGAGCTGTTTTTT. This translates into CASGGGGNTGELFF.

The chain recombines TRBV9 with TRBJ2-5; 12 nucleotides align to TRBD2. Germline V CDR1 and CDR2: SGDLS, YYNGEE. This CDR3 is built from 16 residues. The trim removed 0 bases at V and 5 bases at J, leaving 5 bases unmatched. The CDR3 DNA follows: TGTGCCAGCAGCGTAGGGGCTAGCGGGAGGGGGGAGACCCAGTACTTC. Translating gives CASSVGASGRGETQYF.

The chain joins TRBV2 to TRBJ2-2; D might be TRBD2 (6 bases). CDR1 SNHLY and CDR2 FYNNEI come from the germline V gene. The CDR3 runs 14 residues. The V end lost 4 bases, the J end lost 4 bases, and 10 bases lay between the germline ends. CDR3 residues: CASSGLRGTGELFF. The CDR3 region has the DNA TGTGCCAGCAGTGGACTGCGGGGCACCGGGGAGCTGTTTTTT.

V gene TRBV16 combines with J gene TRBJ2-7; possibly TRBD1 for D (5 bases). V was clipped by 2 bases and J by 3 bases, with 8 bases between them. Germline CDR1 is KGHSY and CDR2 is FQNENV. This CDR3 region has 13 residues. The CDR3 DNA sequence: TGTGCCAGCAGCCAAGGACAAGACTACGAGCAGTACTTC. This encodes CASSQGQDYEQYF.

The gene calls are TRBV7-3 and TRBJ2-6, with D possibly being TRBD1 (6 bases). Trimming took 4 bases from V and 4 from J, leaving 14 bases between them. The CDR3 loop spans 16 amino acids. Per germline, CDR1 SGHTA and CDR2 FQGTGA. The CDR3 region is CASSSTQGKGANVLTF. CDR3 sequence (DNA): TGTGCCAGCAGCTCCACCCAGGGGAAGGGGGCCAACGTCCTGACTTTC.

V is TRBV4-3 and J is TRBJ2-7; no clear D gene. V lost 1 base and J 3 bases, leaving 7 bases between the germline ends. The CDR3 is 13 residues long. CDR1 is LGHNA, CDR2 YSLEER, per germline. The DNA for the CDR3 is TGCGCCAGCAGCCAAGTAGTTGGCTACGAGCAGTACTTC. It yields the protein CASSQVVGYEQYF.

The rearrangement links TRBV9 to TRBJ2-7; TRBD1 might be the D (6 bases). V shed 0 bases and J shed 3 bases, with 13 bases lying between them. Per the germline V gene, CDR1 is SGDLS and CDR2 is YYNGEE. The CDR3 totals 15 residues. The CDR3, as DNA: TGTGCCAGCAGCGTAGGAAAGGACAGAGACTACGAGCAGTACTTC. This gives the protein CASSVGKDRDYEQYF.

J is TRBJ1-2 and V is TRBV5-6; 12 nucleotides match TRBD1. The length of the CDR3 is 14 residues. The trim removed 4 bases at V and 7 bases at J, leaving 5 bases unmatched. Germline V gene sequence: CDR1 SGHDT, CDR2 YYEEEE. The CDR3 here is CASSPGQGAGGYTF. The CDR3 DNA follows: TGTGCCAGCAGCCCGGGACAGGGGGCGGGTGGCTACACCTTC.

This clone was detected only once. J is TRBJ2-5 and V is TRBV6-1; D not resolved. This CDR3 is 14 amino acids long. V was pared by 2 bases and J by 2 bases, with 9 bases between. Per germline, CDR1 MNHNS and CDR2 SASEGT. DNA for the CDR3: TGTGCCAGCAGTGAATCAGGAAGGCAAGAGACCCAGTACTTC. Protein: CASSESGRQETQYF.

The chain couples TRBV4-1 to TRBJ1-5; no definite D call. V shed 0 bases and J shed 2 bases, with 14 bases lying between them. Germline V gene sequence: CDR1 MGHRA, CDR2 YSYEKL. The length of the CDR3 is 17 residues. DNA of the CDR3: TGCGCCAGCAGCCAAGATTTCGAGGATACCGGCAATCAGCCCCAGCATTTT. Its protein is CASSQDFEDTGNQPQHF.

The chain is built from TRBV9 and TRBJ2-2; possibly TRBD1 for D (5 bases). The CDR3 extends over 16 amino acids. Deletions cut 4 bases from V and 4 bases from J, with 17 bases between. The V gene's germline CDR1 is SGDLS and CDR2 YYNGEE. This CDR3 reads CASSPTSGSGTGELFF. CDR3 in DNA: TGTGCCAGCAGCCCGACCTCAGGGTCTGGCACCGGGGAGCTGTTTTTT.

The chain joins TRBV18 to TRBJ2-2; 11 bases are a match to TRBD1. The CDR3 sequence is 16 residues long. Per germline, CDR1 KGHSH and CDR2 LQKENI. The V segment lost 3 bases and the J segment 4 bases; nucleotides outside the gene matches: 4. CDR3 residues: CASSPRDRGSTGELFF. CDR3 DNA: TGTGCCAGCTCACCCCGGGACAGGGGGAGCACCGGGGAGCTGTTTTTT.

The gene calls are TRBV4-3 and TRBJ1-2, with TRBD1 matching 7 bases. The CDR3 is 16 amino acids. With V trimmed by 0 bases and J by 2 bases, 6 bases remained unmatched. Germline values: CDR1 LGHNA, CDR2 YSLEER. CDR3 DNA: TGCGCCAGCAGCCAAGATTTGCGGGGACAGAACTATGGCTACACCTTC. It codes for CASSQDLRGQNYGYTF.

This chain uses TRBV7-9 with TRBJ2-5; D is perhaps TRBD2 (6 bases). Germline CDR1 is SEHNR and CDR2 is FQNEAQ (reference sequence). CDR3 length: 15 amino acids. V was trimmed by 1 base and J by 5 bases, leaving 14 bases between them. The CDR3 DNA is TGTGCCAGCAGCTTAGTGGGTGGGACTGTGGAGACCCAGTACTTC. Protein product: CASSLVGGTVETQYF.

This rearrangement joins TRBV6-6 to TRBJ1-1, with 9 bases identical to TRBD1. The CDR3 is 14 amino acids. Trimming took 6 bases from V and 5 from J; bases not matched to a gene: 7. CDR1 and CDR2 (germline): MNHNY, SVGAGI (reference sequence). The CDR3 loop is CASRQQGAETEAFF. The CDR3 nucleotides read TGTGCCAGCAGACAACAGGGGGCAGAGACTGAAGCTTTCTTT.